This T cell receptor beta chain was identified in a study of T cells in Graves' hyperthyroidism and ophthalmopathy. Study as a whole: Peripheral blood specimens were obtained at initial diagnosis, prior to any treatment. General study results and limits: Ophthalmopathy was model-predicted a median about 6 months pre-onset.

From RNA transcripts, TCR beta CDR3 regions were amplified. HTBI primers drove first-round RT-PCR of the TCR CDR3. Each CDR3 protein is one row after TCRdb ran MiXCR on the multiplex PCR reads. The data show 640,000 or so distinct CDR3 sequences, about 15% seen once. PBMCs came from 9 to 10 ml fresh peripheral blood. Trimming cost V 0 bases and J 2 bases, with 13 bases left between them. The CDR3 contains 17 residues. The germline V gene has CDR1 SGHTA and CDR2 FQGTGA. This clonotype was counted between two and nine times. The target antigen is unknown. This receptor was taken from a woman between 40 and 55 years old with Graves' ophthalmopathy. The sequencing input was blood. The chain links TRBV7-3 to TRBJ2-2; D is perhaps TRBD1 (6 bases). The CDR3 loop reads CASSLTYQGGNTGELFF. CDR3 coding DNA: TGTGCCAGCAGCTTAACGTATCAAGGGGGTAACACCGGGGAGCTGTTTTTT.